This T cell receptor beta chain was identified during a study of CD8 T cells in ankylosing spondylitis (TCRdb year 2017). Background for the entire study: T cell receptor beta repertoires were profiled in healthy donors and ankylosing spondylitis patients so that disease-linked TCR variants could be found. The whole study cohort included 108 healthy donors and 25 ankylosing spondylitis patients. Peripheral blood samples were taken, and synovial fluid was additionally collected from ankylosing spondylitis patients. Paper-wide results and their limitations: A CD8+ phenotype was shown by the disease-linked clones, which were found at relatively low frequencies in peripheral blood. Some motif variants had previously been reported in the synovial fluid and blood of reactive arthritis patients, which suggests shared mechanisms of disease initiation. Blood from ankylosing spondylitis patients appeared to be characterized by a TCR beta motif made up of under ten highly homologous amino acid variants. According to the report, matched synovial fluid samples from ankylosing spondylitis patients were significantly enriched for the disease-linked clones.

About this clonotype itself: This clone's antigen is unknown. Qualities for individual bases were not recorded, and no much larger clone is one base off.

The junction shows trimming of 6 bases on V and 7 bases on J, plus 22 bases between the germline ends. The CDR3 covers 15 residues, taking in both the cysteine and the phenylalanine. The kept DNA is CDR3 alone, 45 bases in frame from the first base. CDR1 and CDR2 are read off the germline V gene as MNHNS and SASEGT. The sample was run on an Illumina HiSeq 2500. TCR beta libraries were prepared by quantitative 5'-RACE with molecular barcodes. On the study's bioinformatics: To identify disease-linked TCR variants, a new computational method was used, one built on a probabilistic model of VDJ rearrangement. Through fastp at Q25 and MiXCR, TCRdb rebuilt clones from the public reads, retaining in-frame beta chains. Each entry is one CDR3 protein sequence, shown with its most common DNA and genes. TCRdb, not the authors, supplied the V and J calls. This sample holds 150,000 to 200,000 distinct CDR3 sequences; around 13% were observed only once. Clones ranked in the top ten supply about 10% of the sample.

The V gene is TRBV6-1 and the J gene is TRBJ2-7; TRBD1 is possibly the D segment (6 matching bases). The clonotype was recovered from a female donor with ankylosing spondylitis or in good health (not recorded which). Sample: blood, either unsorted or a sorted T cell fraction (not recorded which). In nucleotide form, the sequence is TGTGCCAGCAGCATCAGCCGGATGCCGAGGGGGGAGCAGTACTTC. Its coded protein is CASSISRMPRGEQYF.